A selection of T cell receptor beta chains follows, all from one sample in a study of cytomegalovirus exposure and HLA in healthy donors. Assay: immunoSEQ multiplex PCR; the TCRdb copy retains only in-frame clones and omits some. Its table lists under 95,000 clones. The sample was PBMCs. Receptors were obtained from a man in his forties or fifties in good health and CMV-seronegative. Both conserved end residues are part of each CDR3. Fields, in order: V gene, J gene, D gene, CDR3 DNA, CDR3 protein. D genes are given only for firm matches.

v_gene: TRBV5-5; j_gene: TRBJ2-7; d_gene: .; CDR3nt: TGTGCCAGCAGACAGACCTCCTACGAGCAGTACTTC; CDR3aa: CASRQTSYEQYF
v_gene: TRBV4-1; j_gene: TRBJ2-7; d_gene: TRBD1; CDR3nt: TGCGCCAGCAGCCAAGAATTCCCGGGACAGGGTTTCCACGAGCAGTACTTC; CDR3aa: CASSQEFPGQGFHEQYF
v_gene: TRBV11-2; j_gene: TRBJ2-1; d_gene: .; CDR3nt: TGTGCCAGCAGTCCCCTCGATGAGCAGTTCTTC; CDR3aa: CASSPLDEQFF
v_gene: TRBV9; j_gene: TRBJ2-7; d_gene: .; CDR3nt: TGTGCCAGCAGCGGGCGAAGGGAGAGGACCTACGAGCAGTACTTC; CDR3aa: CASSGRRERTYEQYF
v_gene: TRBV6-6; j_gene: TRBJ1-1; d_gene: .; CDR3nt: TGTGCCAGCATTGTACAGGGAACTGAAGCTTTCTTT; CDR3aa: CASIVQGTEAFF
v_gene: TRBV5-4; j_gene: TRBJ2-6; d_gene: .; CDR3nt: TGTGCCAGCAGCTTGGTCGGGGTACTGGGGGCCAACGTCCTGACTTTC; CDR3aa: CASSLVGVLGANVLTF
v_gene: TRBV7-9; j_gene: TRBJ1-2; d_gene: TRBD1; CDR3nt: TGTGCCAGCAGCTTTAATCAAGGGGGCGATGGCTACACCTTC; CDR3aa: CASSFNQGGDGYTF
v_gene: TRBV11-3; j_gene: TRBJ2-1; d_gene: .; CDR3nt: TGTGCCAGCAGCCACGGGAATGAGCAGTTCTTC; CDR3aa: CASSHGNEQFF
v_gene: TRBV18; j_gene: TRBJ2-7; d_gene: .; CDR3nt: TGTGCCAGCTCACCACGGATTGGGGCGAGCGCCTACGAGCAGTACTTC; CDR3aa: CASSPRIGASAYEQYF
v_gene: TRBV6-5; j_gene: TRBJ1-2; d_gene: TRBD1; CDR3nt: TGTGCCAGTGCTCAGGGGGACCTTTATGGCTACACCTTC; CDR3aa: CASAQGDLYGYTF
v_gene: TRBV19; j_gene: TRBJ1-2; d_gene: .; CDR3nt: TGTGCCAGTAGTATTGGTGGAGAGGGCTACACCTTC; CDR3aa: CASSIGGEGYTF
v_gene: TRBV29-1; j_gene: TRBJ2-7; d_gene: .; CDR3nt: TGCAGCGCCCGTCTCTTCCCCGCCTACGAGCAGTACTTC; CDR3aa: CSARLFPAYEQYF
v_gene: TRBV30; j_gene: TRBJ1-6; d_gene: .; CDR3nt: TGTGCCTGGAGTGGTGGGGGGGGCTATAATTCACCCCTCCACTTT; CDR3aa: CAWSGGGGYNSPLHF
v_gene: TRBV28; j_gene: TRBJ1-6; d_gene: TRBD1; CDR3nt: TGTGCCAGCAGTACACAGGGGAAGAGCAATTCACCCCTCCACTTT; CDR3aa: CASSTQGKSNSPLHF
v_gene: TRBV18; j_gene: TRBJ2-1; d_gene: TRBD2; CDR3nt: TGTGCCAGCTCACCCGCTAGCGGGGGGGCAGGGGAGCAGTTCTTC; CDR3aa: CASSPASGGAGEQFF
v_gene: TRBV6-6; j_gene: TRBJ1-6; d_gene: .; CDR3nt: TGTGCCAGCAGGTCCGGGAGCTCCTATAATTCACCCCTCCACTTT; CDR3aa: CASRSGSSYNSPLHF
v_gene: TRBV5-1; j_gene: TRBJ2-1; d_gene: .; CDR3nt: TGCGCCAGCAGCCTAAGCTTACAGGGAAGCAATGAGCAGTTCTTC; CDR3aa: CASSLSLQGSNEQFF
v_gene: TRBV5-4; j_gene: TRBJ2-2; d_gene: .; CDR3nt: TGTGCCAGCTTTCTAAGCCCCGGGGAGCTGTTTTTT; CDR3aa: CASFLSPGELFF
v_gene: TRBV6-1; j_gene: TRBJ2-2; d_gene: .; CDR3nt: TGTGCCAGCAGTCGCAGAGGCCCGGGCGGGGAGCTGTTTTTT; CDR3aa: CASSRRGPGGELFF
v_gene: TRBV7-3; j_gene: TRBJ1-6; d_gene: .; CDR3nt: TGTGCCAGCAGCTACAATAATTCACCCCTCCACTTT; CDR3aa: CASSYNNSPLHF
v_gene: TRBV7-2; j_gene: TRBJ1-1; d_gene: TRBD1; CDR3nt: TGTGCCAGCAGCGCTAGACAGGGGGCTGAAGCTTTCTTT; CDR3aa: CASSARQGAEAFF
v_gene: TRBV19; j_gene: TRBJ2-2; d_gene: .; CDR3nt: TGTGCCAGTACTGGACAGAAATTTACCGGGGAGCTGTTTTTT; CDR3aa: CASTGQKFTGELFF
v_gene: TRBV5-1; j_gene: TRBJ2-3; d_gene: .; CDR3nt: TGCGCCAGCAGCTTGTCGGGCACAGATACGCAGTATTTT; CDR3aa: CASSLSGTDTQYF
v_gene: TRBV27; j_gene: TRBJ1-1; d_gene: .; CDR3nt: TGTGCCAGCAGTTTAACAGGGTTGACTGAAGCTTTCTTT; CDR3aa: CASSLTGLTEAFF
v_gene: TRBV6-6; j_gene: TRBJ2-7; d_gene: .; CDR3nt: TGTGCCAGCAGATATGACAGCAACTACGAGCAGTACTTC; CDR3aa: CASRYDSNYEQYF
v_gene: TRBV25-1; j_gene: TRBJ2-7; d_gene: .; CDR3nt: TGTGCCAGCAGCGGGATCTACGAGCAGTACTTC; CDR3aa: CASSGIYEQYF
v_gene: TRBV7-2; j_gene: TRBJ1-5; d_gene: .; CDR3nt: TGTGCCAGCAGCTTAGAAGGGGGTGACAATCAGCCCCAGCATTTT; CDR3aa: CASSLEGGDNQPQHF
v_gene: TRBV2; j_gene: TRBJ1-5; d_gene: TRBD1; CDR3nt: TGTGCCAGCAGTGAAGCGAGGGGGCACAGGGAGGATTTGGTTTATAGCAATCAGCCCCAGCATTTT; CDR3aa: CASSEARGHREDLVYSNQPQHF
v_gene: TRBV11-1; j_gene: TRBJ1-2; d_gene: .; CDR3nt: TGTGCCAGCAGTTTCGACAGCTATGGCTACACCTTC; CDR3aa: CASSFDSYGYTF
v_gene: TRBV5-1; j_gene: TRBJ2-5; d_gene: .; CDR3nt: TGCGCCAGCAGACGGGACTTGTTCCAAGAGACCCAGTACTTC; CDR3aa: CASRRDLFQETQYF
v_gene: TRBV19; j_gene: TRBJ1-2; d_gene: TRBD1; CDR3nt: TGTGCCAGTAGTATCAGCCGGGGACAGGGGTCCTATGGCTACACCTTC; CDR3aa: CASSISRGQGSYGYTF
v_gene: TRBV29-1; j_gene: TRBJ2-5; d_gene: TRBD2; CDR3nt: TGCAGCGTTATACCCCTTGCGGGGGTCCAAGAGACCCAGTACTTC; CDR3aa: CSVIPLAGVQETQYF
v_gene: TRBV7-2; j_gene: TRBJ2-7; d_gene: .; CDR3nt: TGTGCCAGCAGCCCGACAGTAGCCTACGAGCAGTACTTC; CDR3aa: CASSPTVAYEQYF